A single T cell receptor (beta chain) is shown here with its context. Its antigen is not known. The sample originates from a study of early T cells in non-severe SARS-CoV-2 infection. Overall study context: Chains were unpaired, as sequencing was done on bulk RNA from unsorted whole blood. Findings and caveats of the study: VDJdb matching skewed toward anti-spike CD8 responses, missing private and CD4 specificities.

Germline CDR1 reads DFQATT; CDR2 reads SNEGSKA (reference sequence). The CDR3 has 13 amino acids. V dropped 6 bases and J dropped 4 bases, with 15 bases sitting between them. Attachment of unique molecular identifiers was made to individual cDNA molecules. TCRdb redid the calling of the 5' RACE reads with MiXCR, one entry per CDR3 protein. The sample consists of 110,000 or so distinct CDR3 sequences, about 12% of them appearing once. The sequence came from an adult who was a healthcare worker with PCR-confirmed SARS-CoV-2 infection or an uninfected control (not recorded which). The rearrangement joins TRBV20-1 to TRBJ1-1; D not resolved. The material sequenced was whole blood. CDR3 sequence: CSAQITGFTEAFF. Here the CDR3 DNA reads TGCAGTGCCCAGATCACGGGTTTCACTGAAGCTTTCTTT.